The sequence of this T cell receptor beta chain was determined in a study of PD-1 blockade in classical Hodgkin lymphoma (dated by TCRdb to about 2020). For the wider study: Nivolumab dosing was 3 mg/kg intravenously every 2 weeks, continuing until either disease progression or unacceptable toxicity. The study used CyTOF and TCR beta sequencing to define a peripheral blood immune signature of response to PD-1 blockade in classical Hodgkin lymphoma. General findings and caveats noted by the study authors: Baseline diversity similar to that of newly diagnosed patients was observed in trial patients achieving complete response, whereas significantly lower diversity was observed in partial responders and progressors. By C4D1, a significant rise was seen in CD4+ TCR diversity but not in CD8+ TCR diversity (p=0.0027 vs p=0.16), and the rise was most apparent among complete responders (p=0.02). The study was limited to a single clinical trial cohort, and causes of repertoire differences, possibly disease activity or prior therapy, remained undefined. Baseline TCR diversity was reported to be lower in newly diagnosed patients than in healthy donors, and even lower in relapsed/refractory patients. Lower diversity was observed in patients in whom nivolumab was started less than 1 year after ASCT, and these patients were excluded from later analyses so that confounding by immune reconstitution would be avoided.

Reading the label with the study, this specimen's time point is: cycle 2 day 1 (C2D1) of nivolumab. Relapse after autologous stem cell transplantation had occurred in all trial patients, and cohorts A, B and C were distinguished by prior brentuximab vedotin exposure. A total of 50 to 70 patients with relapsed/refractory classical Hodgkin lymphoma made up the trial cohort, and each patient's best overall response was complete response, partial response or progressive disease. Single-agent nivolumab was administered to trial patients in the multi-cohort phase II CheckMate 205 trial. An independent review committee assessed best overall response by applying the 2007 International Working Group response criteria. Trial PBMCs were collected immediately before nivolumab initiation (C1D1) and during therapy at cycle 2 day 1 and cycle 4 day 1. After peripheral blood was drawn into 8 mL Vacutainer Cell Preparation Tubes, PBMCs were isolated by centrifugation and then cryopreserved.

Deletion took 6 bases off V and 0 bases off J, with a span of 14 bases between the germline ends. Including cysteine and phenylalanine, the CDR3 has 15 amino acids. The kept DNA is CDR3 alone, 45 bases in frame from the first base. Via the germline V gene (reference sequence), CDR1 is LNHDA and CDR2 SQIVND. In the case of this clone: Which antigen it targets is not known. No base quality information exists; no much larger clone differs at one position.

Genomic DNA was extracted with the Qiagen DNeasy kit from unsorted PBMCs and from negatively selected CD4+ and CD8+ fractions. Amplification of TCR beta CDR3 regions was done by immunoSEQ multiplex PCR with primers that anneal to V and J segments. Amplification bias was minimized using a synthetic immune receptor repertoire, and residual bias was removed computationally after sequencing. On the study's bioinformatics: Custom Python scripts were used to quantify repertoire diversity as the Shannon entropy index. The unsorted, CD4+ and CD8+ repertoires were each analyzed separately, with the exception of combined analyses, where CD4+ and CD8+ sequences were merged in silico. Clonal expansion was defined as a frequency increase of at least 2-fold after treatment compared with C1D1, and clones undetected at baseline were assigned a pseudocount of 0.5. Singleton clones were defined as clones with 0 or 1 copy at C1D1, and non-singleton clones were defined as clones with 2 or more copies. Clones expanded in unsorted samples were annotated as CD4+, CD8+ or unknown by matching protein sequences in sorted samples from the same patient. Wilcoxon tests on paired samples were used to test diversity changes from C1D1 to C4D1. This immuneACCESS table, as held by TCRdb, lists in-frame sequences with V and J called but not all clones. Of the missing ones, under half trace to an unresolved V gene in checked studies; the others have no known cause. The V and J calls and clone size are taken from that table; D and trimming were inferred from the DNA. Across this sample there are around 31,000 clones, with 70% to 85% seen only once. Almost 4% of the sample comes from the top ten.

This receptor was taken from a human donor with classical Hodgkin lymphoma. This material consisted of peripheral blood mononuclear cells (PBMCs), taken before the second cycle of nivolumab. The chain is encoded by TRBV19 joined to TRBJ1-1; the D gene is unclear. The DNA reads as follows: TGTGCCAGTAGAGAAGCCCTACATCTGAACACTGAAGCTTTCTTT. Its protein reads: CASREALHLNTEAFF.